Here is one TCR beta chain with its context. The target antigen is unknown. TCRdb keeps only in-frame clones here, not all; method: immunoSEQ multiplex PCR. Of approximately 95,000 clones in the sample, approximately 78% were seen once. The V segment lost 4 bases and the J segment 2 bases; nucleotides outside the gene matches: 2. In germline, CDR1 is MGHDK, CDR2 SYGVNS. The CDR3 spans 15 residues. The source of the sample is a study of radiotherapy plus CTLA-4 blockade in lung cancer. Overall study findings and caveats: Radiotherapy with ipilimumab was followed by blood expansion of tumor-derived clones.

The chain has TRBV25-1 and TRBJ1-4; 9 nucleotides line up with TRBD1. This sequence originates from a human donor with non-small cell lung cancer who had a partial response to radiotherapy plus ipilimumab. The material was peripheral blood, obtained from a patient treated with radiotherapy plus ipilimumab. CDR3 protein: CASSGGQGTNEKLFF. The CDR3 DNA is TGTGCCAGCAGTGGGGGACAGGGTACTAATGAAAAACTGTTTTTT.